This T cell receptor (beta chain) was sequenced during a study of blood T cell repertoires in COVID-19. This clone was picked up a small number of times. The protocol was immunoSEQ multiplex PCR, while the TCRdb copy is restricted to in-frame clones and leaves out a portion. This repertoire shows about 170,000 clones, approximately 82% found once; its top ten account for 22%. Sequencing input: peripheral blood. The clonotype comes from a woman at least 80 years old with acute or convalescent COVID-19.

The CDR3, as DNA: TGTGCCAGTATGTCGGGGGGACTTGACTATGGCTACACCTTC. Encoded protein: CASMSGGLDYGYTF. This rearrangement joins TRBV19 to TRBJ1-2; weak D call: TRBD1 (5 bases). Per the germline V gene, CDR1 is LNHDA and CDR2 is SQIVND (reference sequence). This CDR3 is built from 14 residues. The V end was cut by 7 bases, the J end by 3 bases, with 15 bases between.